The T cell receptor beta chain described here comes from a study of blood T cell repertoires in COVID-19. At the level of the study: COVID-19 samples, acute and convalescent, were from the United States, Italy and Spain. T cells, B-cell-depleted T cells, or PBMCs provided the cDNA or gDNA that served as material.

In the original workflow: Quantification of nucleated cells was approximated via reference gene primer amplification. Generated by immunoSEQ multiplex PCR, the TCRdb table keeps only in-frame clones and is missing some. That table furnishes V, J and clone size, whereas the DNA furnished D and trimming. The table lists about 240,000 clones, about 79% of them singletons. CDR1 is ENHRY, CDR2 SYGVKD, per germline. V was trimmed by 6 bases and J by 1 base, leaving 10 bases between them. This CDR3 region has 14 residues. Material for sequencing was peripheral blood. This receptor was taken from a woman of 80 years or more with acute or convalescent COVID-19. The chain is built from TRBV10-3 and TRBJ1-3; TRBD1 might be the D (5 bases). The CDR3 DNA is TGTGCCATCAGGGAGACAGCATCTGGAAACACCATATATTTT. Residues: CAIRETASGNTIYF.